These 16 T cell receptor beta chains were sequenced from one sample in a study of control samples from healthy donors and cancer patients. The table came from immunoSEQ multiplex PCR; TCRdb's copy has only in-frame clones and leaves some out. In the table there are some 140,000 clones, about 93% of which are singletons. Sequenced: PBMCs. These receptors were taken from a man in his sixties with colorectal cancer.

CDR3 nucleotide sequence: TGTGCCAGCAGAGAACAGGGCGCCGATAATTCACCCCTCCACTTT. Encoded protein: CASREQGADNSPLHF. The chain combines TRBV6-4 with TRBJ1-6; possibly TRBD1 for D (6 bases). Per the germline V gene, CDR1 is MRHNA and CDR2 is SNTAGT. This CDR3 comprises 15 residues. V was cut by 6 bases and J by 5 bases, with 14 bases left in between.

The V and J genes are TRBV2 and TRBJ1-5; the D gene is possibly TRBD1 (5 bases). CDR1 is SNHLY and CDR2 is FYNNEI in the germline V gene. This CDR3 is built from 13 residues. The V end was cut by 6 bases, the J end by 4 bases, with 10 bases between. The CDR3 region is CASSGTENQPQHF. Written as DNA, the CDR3 is TGTGCCAGCAGCGGGACGGAGAATCAGCCCCAGCATTTT.

The V call is TRBV3-1 (or the pseudogene TRBV3-2), the J call TRBJ2-3; 12 bases map to TRBD2. V trimming: 0 bases; J trimming: 4 bases; junction bases outside the gene matches: 2. The CDR3 loop spans 16 amino acids. CDR1 and CDR2 from the germline V gene are LGHDT and YNNKEL (reference sequence). CDR3 loop: CASSQELAGGSDTQYF. DNA of the CDR3: TGTGCCAGCAGCCAAGAACTAGCGGGGGGTTCAGATACGCAGTATTTT.

This clone has a single count. V usage is TRBV18 and J usage is TRBJ2-7, with 7 bases identical to TRBD1. The germline gives CDR1 KGHSH, CDR2 LQKENI. The CDR3 sequence is 14 residues long. After removal of 4 bases from V and 1 base from J, the junction contained 4 bases not matched to a gene. This CDR3 is CASSHRDRSYEQYF. The CDR3 DNA sequence: TGTGCCAGCTCACACCGGGACAGATCCTACGAGCAGTACTTC.

The chain has TRBV30 and TRBJ2-7, with 8 bases that match TRBD1. The ends lost 8 bases at V and 3 bases at J; junction bases unmatched: 12. The CDR3 contains 14 residues. The germline V gene encodes CDR1 GTSNPN and CDR2 SVGIG (reference sequence). The CDR3 coding sequence is TGTGCCGGAACCGCAGGGGGCAAGGGCTACGAGCAGTACTTC. The encoded protein is CAGTAGGKGYEQYF.

The chain is built from TRBV2 and TRBJ2-2; possibly TRBD1 or TRBD2 for D (5 bases each). V was shortened by 9 bases and J by 7 bases, with 18 bases between the two germline ends. The germline V gene has CDR1 SNHLY and CDR2 FYNNEI. The CDR3 runs to 14 residues. The CDR3 sequence: CASTGLARGGELFF. DNA of the CDR3: TGTGCCAGTACAGGCCTAGCTCGGGGCGGGGAGCTGTTTTTT.

The J gene is TRBJ1-6, the V gene TRBV6-4; TRBD1 matches at 7 bases. Germline CDR1 is MRHNA and CDR2 is SNTAGT. The CDR3 is 16 residues long. After removal of 8 bases from V and 0 bases from J, the junction contained 7 bases not matched to a gene. The CDR3 spells CASAVAGGSYNSPLHF. CDR3 coding DNA: TGTGCCAGCGCGGTGGCAGGGGGCTCCTATAATTCACCCCTCCACTTT.

V gene TRBV4-1 combines with J gene TRBJ2-7, with D uncertain. Trimming removed 0 bases from V and 2 bases from J, with 17 bases in between. Per the germline V gene, CDR1 is MGHRA and CDR2 is YSYEKL. There are 17 residues in the CDR3. CDR3 coding DNA: TGCGCCAGCAGCCAAGATCGCCAAGGAACCTGGGCCTACGAGCAGTACTTC. Protein product: CASSQDRQGTWAYEQYF.

The genes are TRBV18 and TRBJ1-2, with D possibly TRBD1 on 6 matching bases. In germline, CDR1 is KGHSH, CDR2 LQKENI. The germline V and J ends were trimmed by 3 bases and 4 bases, with 15 bases remaining between them. The CDR3 spans 15 residues. The CDR3 reads CASSPRQVHGYGYTF. The CDR3 DNA follows: TGTGCCAGCTCACCGAGACAGGTCCACGGCTATGGCTACACCTTC.

The V and J genes are TRBV28 and TRBJ1-1, with D perhaps TRBD1 (6 bases). Germline assignment: CDR1 MDHEN and CDR2 SYDVKM. The germline V and J ends were trimmed by 0 bases and 4 bases, with 6 bases remaining between them. This CDR3 has 13 residues. CDR3 DNA sequence: TGTGCCAGCAGTTTATGGGGGGCCACTGAAGCTTTCTTT. Its translation is CASSLWGATEAFF.

The chain uses TRBV19 and TRBJ1-2; no reliable D call. In germline, CDR1 is LNHDA, CDR2 SQIVND (reference sequence). There are 15 residues in the CDR3. V was shortened by 8 bases and J by 2 bases, with 18 bases between the two germline ends. CDR3: CASLQSAASNYGYTF. Here the CDR3 DNA reads TGTGCCAGTCTCCAGAGCGCCGCCTCCAACTATGGCTACACCTTC.

In DNA form, the CDR3 reads TGTGCCAGCAGCTTAGGATCAGGGGTGTACAATGAGCAGTTCTTC. It yields the protein CASSLGSGVYNEQFF. The J gene is TRBJ2-1, the V gene TRBV11-3; perhaps TRBD1 as D (6 bases). Per germline, CDR1 SGHNT and CDR2 YENEEA. The CDR3 is made up of 15 amino acids. Trimming pared 1 base from V and 4 bases from J, leaving 11 bases between.

The gene calls are TRBV20-1 and TRBJ2-4, with TRBD1 identical over 9 bases. There are 11 residues in the CDR3. Germline CDR1 DFQATT, CDR2 SNEGSKA (reference sequence). Trimming cost V 6 bases and J 13 bases; bases outside gene matches: 7. CDR3 region: CSAVQGTGQYF. As DNA, the CDR3 is TGCAGTGCGGTCCAGGGGACAGGGCAGTACTTC.

The rearrangement uses TRBV18 and TRBJ1-2, with 7 bases aligning to TRBD1. CDR1 is KGHSH and CDR2 is LQKENI in the germline V gene. After removal of 5 bases from V and 4 bases from J, the junction contained 10 bases not matched to a gene. The CDR3 covers 15 residues. CDR3: CASSTGQTATYGYTF. CDR3 in DNA: TGTGCCAGCTCAACGGGACAGACTGCTACCTATGGCTACACCTTC.

The V and J genes are TRBV5-1 and TRBJ2-7, with D uncertain. The germline V gene has CDR1 SGHRS and CDR2 YFSETQ. The V end was cut by 4 bases, the J end by 3 bases, with 11 bases between. This CDR3 contains 13 residues. CDR3 sequence (DNA): TGCGCCAGCAGCCTCGACGATTTCTACGAGCAGTACTTC. It specifies CASSLDDFYEQYF.

V is TRBV5-8 and J is TRBJ1-5, with D possibly being TRBD1 (5 bases). Germline values: CDR1 SGHTS, CDR2 YDEGEE. This CDR3 contains 19 residues. V lost 0 bases to trimming and J lost 3 bases, with 22 bases between them. The CDR3 region is CASSLVVISGEGFNQPQHF. DNA of the CDR3: TGTGCCAGCAGCTTGGTTGTCATTTCCGGGGAGGGGTTCAATCAGCCCCAGCATTTT. Together with reference TRBV5-8 and TRBJ1-5, the CDR3 gives the full variable domain: EAGVTQSPTHLIKTRGQQATLRCSPISGHTSVYWYQQALGLGLQFLLWYDEGEERNRGNFPPRFSGRQFPNYSSELNVNALELEDSALYLCASSLVVISGEGFNQPQHFGDGTRLSIL.